Here is one T cell receptor beta chain with its context. These data come from a study of blood T cell repertoires in COVID-19. Study-level background: T cells, B-cell-depleted T cells, or PBMCs supplied cDNA or gDNA.

The table came from immunoSEQ multiplex PCR; TCRdb's copy has only in-frame clones and leaves some out. Seen here are about 380,000 clones, more than 70% observed once, and the top ten hold about 1.5%. Input material: PBMCs or T cells enriched from blood (not recorded which). This receptor was taken from a man aged 25-40 years who had recovered from COVID-19.

The CDR3 spells CASNWDRNTEAFF. The CDR3 nucleotides read TGTGCCAGCAACTGGGACAGGAACACTGAAGCTTTCTTT. The rearrangement links TRBV12-3 or TRBV12-4 to TRBJ1-1; 7 bases line up with TRBD1. The CDR3 length is 13 residues. V gave up 7 bases and J gave up 1 base; unmatched junction bases: 3.